This T cell receptor (beta chain) was found in a study of T cell changes during pregnancy in multiple sclerosis. Clones were sequenced by immunoSEQ multiplex PCR, and TCRdb holds only the in-frame ones, with some missing. The data hold tens of thousands of clones, with 92% observed a single time. The CDR3 has 16 amino acids. The junction had 10 bases not matched to a gene; V was cut back by 4 bases and J by 8 bases. The V gene's germline CDR1 is MNHEY and CDR2 SVGAGI. The input for sequencing was CD8+ T cells from peripheral blood mononuclear cells, taken in the third trimester of pregnancy. The V and J genes are TRBV6-5 and TRBJ2-1; 11 bases agree with TRBD2. This sequence originates from a female donor with multiple sclerosis, enrolled in a pregnancy study. CDR3 nucleotide sequence: TGTGCCAGCAGTTTCTATACTAGCGGGAGATTGGATGAGCAGTTCTTC. Protein sequence: CASSFYTSGRLDEQFF.